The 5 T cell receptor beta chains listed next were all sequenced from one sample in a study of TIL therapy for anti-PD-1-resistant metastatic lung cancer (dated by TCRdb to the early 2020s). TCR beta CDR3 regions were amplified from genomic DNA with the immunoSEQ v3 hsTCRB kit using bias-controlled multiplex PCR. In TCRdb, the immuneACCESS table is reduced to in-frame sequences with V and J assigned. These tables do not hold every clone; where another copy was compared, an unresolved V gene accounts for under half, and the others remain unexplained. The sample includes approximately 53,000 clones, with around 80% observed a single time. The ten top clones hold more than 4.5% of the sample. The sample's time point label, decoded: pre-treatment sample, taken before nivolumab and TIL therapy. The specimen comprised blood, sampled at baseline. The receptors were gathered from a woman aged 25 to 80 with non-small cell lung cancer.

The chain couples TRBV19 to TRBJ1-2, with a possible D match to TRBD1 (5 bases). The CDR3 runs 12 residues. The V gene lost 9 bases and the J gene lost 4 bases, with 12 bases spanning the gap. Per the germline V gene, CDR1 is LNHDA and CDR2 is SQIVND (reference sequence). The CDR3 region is CASTGTPYGYTF. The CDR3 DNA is TGTGCCAGCACCGGGACGCCCTATGGCTACACCTTC.

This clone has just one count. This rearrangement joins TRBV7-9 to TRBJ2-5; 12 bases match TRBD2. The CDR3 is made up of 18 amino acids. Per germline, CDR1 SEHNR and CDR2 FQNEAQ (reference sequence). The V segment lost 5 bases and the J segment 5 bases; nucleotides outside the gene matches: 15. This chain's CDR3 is CASSKLIGLAGRMETQYF. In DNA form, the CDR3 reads TGTGCCAGCAGCAAGTTAATAGGACTAGCGGGGAGGATGGAGACCCAGTACTTC.

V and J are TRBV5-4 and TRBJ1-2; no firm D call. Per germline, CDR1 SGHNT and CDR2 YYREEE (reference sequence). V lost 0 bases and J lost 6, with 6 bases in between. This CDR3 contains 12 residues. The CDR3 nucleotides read TGTGCCAGCAGCTTGGATGGCGATGGCTACACCTTC. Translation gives CASSLDGDGYTF.

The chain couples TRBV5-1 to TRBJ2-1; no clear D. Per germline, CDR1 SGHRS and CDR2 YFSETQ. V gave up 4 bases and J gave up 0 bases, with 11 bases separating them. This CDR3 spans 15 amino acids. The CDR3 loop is CASSKLSNSYNEQFF. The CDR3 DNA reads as TGCGCCAGCAGCAAACTCTCGAACTCCTACAATGAGCAGTTCTTC.

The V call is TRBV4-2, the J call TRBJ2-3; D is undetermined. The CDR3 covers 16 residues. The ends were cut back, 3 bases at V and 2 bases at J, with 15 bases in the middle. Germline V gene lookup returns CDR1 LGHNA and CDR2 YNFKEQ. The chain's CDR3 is CASSQGAAGVTDTQYF. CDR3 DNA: TGTGCCAGCAGCCAGGGTGCAGCAGGTGTCACAGATACGCAGTATTTT.